This TCR beta chain was identified in a study of Ad26.COV2.S vaccination and SARS-CoV-2 variants. Overall study context: In the study, Ad26.COV2.S was injected intramuscularly once, or twice 56 days apart.

Overall study findings and caveats: Similar non-spike TCR breadth was observed in recipients of vaccine and of placebo.

The method was immunoSEQ multiplex PCR; TCRdb's version includes in-frame clones alone and lacks a portion of them. The sample carries roughly 680,000 clones, 80% to 90% recorded once. With respect to this clone: What it binds is unknown.

As to treatment: over 15 received Ad26.COV2.S at low or high dose, single or two shots; about 5 received placebo; per-sample allocation not given. After the first vaccine or placebo injection, samples were drawn on day 63. Trimming removed 1 base from V and 5 bases from J, with 11 bases in between. The germline V gene encodes CDR1 LNHDA and CDR2 SQIVND (reference sequence). The CDR3 is 14 amino acids. The sequence was obtained from a person aged 18-65 years who received the Ad26.COV2.S COVID-19 vaccine or a placebo. The rearrangement links TRBV19 to TRBJ1-1; tentative D call: TRBD1 (5 bases). This specimen was peripheral blood, taken in a trial of Ad26.COV2.S vaccine versus placebo. CDR3 nucleotides: TGTGCCAGTAGTATAGGGGCAGGGAGTACTGAAGCTTTCTTT. Translating it yields CASSIGAGSTEAFF. Combining the CDR3 with reference TRBV19 and TRBJ1-1 gives the whole variable domain DGGITQSPKYLFRKEGQNVTLSCEQNLNHDAMYWYRQDPGQGLRLIYYSQIVNDFQKGDIAEGYSVSREKKESFPLTVTSAQKNPTAFYLCASSIGAGSTEAFFGQGTRLTVV.